Below are 27 T cell receptor beta chains sequenced from a single sample in a study of radiotherapy plus CTLA-4 blockade in lung cancer. Libraries were prepared by immunoSEQ multiplex PCR; TCRdb keeps only in-frame clonotypes and omits some of them. In the table there are about 80,000 clones, less than 85% of which are singletons. Here the sequenced sample was peripheral blood, taken from a patient treated with radiotherapy plus ipilimumab. The receptors derive from a human donor with non-small cell lung cancer who had stable disease on radiotherapy plus ipilimumab.

The chain is built from TRBV7-9 and TRBJ2-1; possible D gene TRBD1, 6 bases. The CDR3 totals 14 residues. Trimming cost V 3 bases and J 7 bases, with 13 bases left between them. CDR1 SEHNR and CDR2 FQNEAQ come from the germline V gene (reference sequence). The CDR3 protein is CASSFGTRPNEQFF. The CDR3 bases are TGTGCCAGCAGCTTCGGGACACGCCCGAATGAGCAGTTCTTC.

As to this clone: At one boundary the junction diverges from the germline segment, which might be a read error. The chain has TRBV30 and TRBJ1-2; D unresolved. Germline V lookup: CDR1 GTSNPN, CDR2 SVGIG (reference sequence). There are 11 residues in the CDR3. CDR3 protein: CARRSYYGYTF. The CDR3 DNA follows: TGTGCCCGGAGGTCTTACTATGGCTACACCTTC.

The V and J genes are TRBV19 and TRBJ1-5; no definite D call. V shed 5 bases and J shed 2 bases, with 19 bases lying between them. Germline CDR1 LNHDA, CDR2 SQIVND (reference sequence). The CDR3 has 17 residues. The CDR3 is CASSLRSGRIRNQPQHF. The CDR3 coding sequence is TGTGCCAGTAGTTTAAGATCAGGAAGGATCCGCAATCAGCCCCAGCATTTT.

The chain uses TRBV11-2 and TRBJ1-1; TRBD1 agrees at 7 bases. The V and J ends lost 1 base and 5 bases, in that order; junction bases with no gene match: 7. Germline V gene sequence: CDR1 SGHAT, CDR2 FQNNGV. This CDR3 has 15 residues. CDR3 coding DNA: TGTGCCAGCAGCTTAGGGCAGGGGGAAATGACTGAAGCTTTCTTT. It translates to CASSLGQGEMTEAFF.

The V and J genes are TRBV7-8 and TRBJ2-4; the match to TRBD2 covers 7 bases. Germline CDR1 and CDR2: SGHVS and FQNEAQ. The J segment lost 3 bases and the V segment lost 5 bases, leaving 16 bases of the junction unmatched. The CDR3 is 18 amino acids. The CDR3 loop reads CASSGLKGGFVDKNIQYF. The CDR3 nucleotides read TGTGCCAGCAGCGGTTTGAAGGGAGGGTTCGTTGACAAAAACATTCAGTACTTC. Complete variable domain (other parts from reference TRBV7-8 and TRBJ2-4): GAGVSQSPRYKVAKRGQDVALRCDPISGHVSLFWYQQALGQGPEFLTYFQNEAQLDKSGLPSDRFFAERPEGSVSTLKIQRTQQEDSAVYLCASSGLKGGFVDKNIQYFGAGTRLSVL.

The chain has TRBV7-3 and TRBJ2-3; perhaps D is TRBD1 or TRBD2 (7 bases each). The length of the CDR3 is 14 residues. The V gene's germline CDR1 is SGHTA and CDR2 FQGTGA. The germline V and J ends were trimmed by 5 bases and 2 bases, with 11 bases remaining between them. CDR3 nucleotide sequence: TGTGCCAGCAGCCAGGGGGGGTACACAGATACGCAGTATTTT. Translated: CASSQGGYTDTQYF.

J is TRBJ2-7 and V is TRBV7-8; 13 positions agree with TRBD2. CDR1 is SGHVS and CDR2 is FQNEAQ in the germline V gene. CDR3 length: 17 residues. J gave up 3 bases and V 5 bases, and 10 bases lay outside the gene matches. The CDR3 DNA reads TGTGCCAGCAGCCCTAGGACTAGCGGGAGTTGGGGCTACGAGCAGTACTTC. This sequence encodes CASSPRTSGSWGYEQYF.

V and J are TRBV15 and TRBJ2-1, with TRBD1 matching 9 bases. V trimming: 6 bases; J trimming: 3 bases; junction bases outside the gene matches: 6. The CDR3 covers 15 residues. Germline V gene data show CDR1 as LNHNV and CDR2 as YYDKDF (reference sequence). The CDR3 DNA reads as TGTGCCACCAGATTGGACAGGGGAAACTACAATGAGCAGTTCTTC. Translating it yields CATRLDRGNYNEQFF. The full variable domain, with the rest looked up from reference TRBV15 and TRBJ2-1, is DAMVIQNPRYQVTQFGKPVTLSCSQTLNHNVMYWYQQKSSQAPKLLFHYYDKDFNNEADTPDNFQSRRPNTSFCFLDIRSPGLGDTAMYLCATRLDRGNYNEQFFGPGTRLTVL.

This sequence joins TRBV18 and TRBJ2-1; the match to TRBD1 covers 9 bases. Germline V gene sequence: CDR1 KGHSH, CDR2 LQKENI. Trimming at V came to 3 bases and at J to 8 bases, leaving 5 bases not matched to a gene. The CDR3 consists of 14 residues. The CDR3 loop reads CASSPGQGIDEQFF. In DNA form, the CDR3 reads TGTGCCAGCTCACCCGGACAGGGGATAGATGAGCAGTTCTTC.

The CDR3 sequence is CASSIPGPTEAFF. CDR3 DNA: TGTGCCAGTAGTATACCGGGACCAACTGAAGCTTTCTTT. J is TRBJ1-1 and V is TRBV19; possibly TRBD1 for D (5 bases). The CDR3 totals 13 residues. The V end was cut by 2 bases, the J end by 5 bases, with 9 bases between. Per the germline V gene, CDR1 is LNHDA and CDR2 is SQIVND (reference sequence).

The chain joins TRBV7-9 to TRBJ1-3; 10 bases map to TRBD1. V shed 5 bases, J shed 1 base, and the junction held 2 bases outside the gene matches. This CDR3 is 15 amino acids long. Germline values: CDR1 SEHNR, CDR2 FQNEAQ (reference sequence). The CDR3 coding sequence is TGTGCCAGCAGCAGACAGGGGGCTTCTGGAAACACCATATATTTT. It is translated as CASSRQGASGNTIYF.

This chain uses TRBV6-6 with TRBJ2-1, with 13 bases identical to TRBD2. Germline assignment: CDR1 MNHNY and CDR2 SVGAGI (reference sequence). CDR3 length: 15 amino acids. V trimming: 4 bases; J trimming: 9 bases; junction bases outside the gene matches: 6. As DNA, the CDR3 is TGTGCCAGCAGTTCCGGGACTAGCGGGATGGGTGAGCAGTTCTTC. The encoded protein is CASSSGTSGMGEQFF.

The chain carries TRBV11-2 and TRBJ2-1, with 10 bases identical to TRBD2. This CDR3 region has 15 residues. Germline V gene data show CDR1 as SGHAT and CDR2 as FQNNGV. Trimming cost V 4 bases and J 8 bases; bases outside gene matches: 8. The CDR3: CASSSRGTSVDEQFF. DNA of the CDR3: TGTGCCAGCAGCTCCCGCGGGACTAGCGTGGATGAGCAGTTCTTC.

The chain has TRBV5-4 and TRBJ2-1, with 10 bases aligning to TRBD2. The CDR3 sequence is 15 residues long. CDR1 is SGHNT and CDR2 is YYREEE in the germline V gene (reference sequence). V gave up 2 bases and J gave up 9 bases; unmatched junction bases: 8. CDR3 residues: CASSLAGGPNGEQFF. In DNA, the CDR3 is TGTGCCAGCAGCTTAGCGGGAGGGCCCAACGGTGAGCAGTTCTTC.

The V and J genes are TRBV27 and TRBJ2-7, with 8 bases aligning to TRBD2. The CDR3 covers 17 residues. Germline CDR1 is MNHEY and CDR2 is SMNVEV (reference sequence). Unmatched junction bases numbered 17, after V lost 6 bases and J lost 4 bases. In DNA form, the CDR3 reads TGTGCCAGCAGGTTACTGGTAGGAGGCGGGAGGAGGTACGAGCAGTACTTC. It is translated as CASRLLVGGGRRYEQYF.

The CDR3 protein is CASSYSPNTGELFF. CDR3 DNA: TGTGCCAGCAGTTACTCCCCGAACACCGGGGAGCTGTTTTTT. This chain uses TRBV6-6 with TRBJ2-2; D not resolved. This CDR3 spans 14 amino acids. Germline values: CDR1 MNHNY, CDR2 SVGAGI (reference sequence). The V gene lost 0 bases and the J gene lost 0 bases, with 2 bases spanning the gap.

The chain uses TRBV6-6 and TRBJ2-1; TRBD2 agrees at 12 bases. Germline V CDR1 and CDR2: MNHNY, SVGAGI (reference sequence). With 6 bases clipped from V and 9 bases from J, the junction kept 9 bases outside the gene matches. The CDR3 length is 15 residues. The CDR3 region has the DNA TGTGCCAGCAGGAGACTAGCGGGAGTAAAGACTGAGCAGTTCTTC. It translates to CASRRLAGVKTEQFF.

This clone turned up a few times. The chain combines TRBV7-2 with TRBJ2-1, with D unclear. Germline CDR1 SGHTA, CDR2 FQGNSA. Trimming left V 1 base short and J 5 bases short, with 9 bases between. This CDR3 has 14 amino acids. The CDR3, as DNA: TGTGCCAGCAGCTTAGGTAACCGCAACAATGAGCAGTTCTTC. This translates into CASSLGNRNNEQFF.

The chain is built from TRBV5-4 and TRBJ2-5; 12 nucleotides agree with TRBD2. The V segment lost 2 bases and the J segment 1 base; nucleotides outside the gene matches: 9. The CDR3 loop spans 18 amino acids. In germline, CDR1 is SGHNT, CDR2 YYREEE (reference sequence). CDR3 in amino acids: CASSLRVTSGGFQETQYF. The CDR3 DNA reads as TGTGCCAGCAGCTTAAGGGTGACTAGCGGGGGTTTCCAAGAGACCCAGTACTTC.

The CDR3 spells CASSFSSDEQYF. CDR3 DNA: TGTGCCAGCAGCTTTTCTTCAGACGAGCAGTACTTC. J is TRBJ2-7 and V is TRBV11-2; D not certain. The CDR3 spans 12 residues. Germline CDR1 and CDR2: SGHAT and FQNNGV. The V end was cut by 3 bases, the J end by 5 bases, with 8 bases between.

The rearrangement uses TRBV14 and TRBJ1-1; D is ambiguous. The V gene lost 4 bases and the J gene lost 1 base, with 7 bases spanning the gap. The germline CDR1 and CDR2 sequences are SGHDN and FVKESK. This CDR3 is built from 13 residues. The CDR3 DNA reads TGTGCCAGCAGCCCGACATCGAACACTGAAGCTTTCTTT. Protein: CASSPTSNTEAFF.

V usage is TRBV7-3 and J usage is TRBJ2-4; 8 bases are a match to TRBD2. Per the germline V gene, CDR1 is SGHTA and CDR2 is FQGTGA. The CDR3 covers 17 residues. V was clipped by 6 bases and J by 0 bases; unmatched bases: 10. The CDR3, as DNA: TGTGCCAGCAGTCAAAATGGGGCGGGAGGAGCCAAAAACATTCAGTACTTC. It translates to CASSQNGAGGAKNIQYF.

V and J are TRBV15 and TRBJ2-3, with 7 positions matching TRBD2. The CDR3 runs to 16 residues. Trimming cost V 1 base and J 0 bases; bases outside gene matches: 4. CDR1 and CDR2 (germline): LNHNV, YYDKDF (reference sequence). The CDR3 region has the DNA TGTGCCACCAGCAGAGCTCAGCGGGGAAGCACAGATACGCAGTATTTT. As protein: CATSRAQRGSTDTQYF.

The chain recombines TRBV9 with TRBJ2-3; 10 bases are a match to TRBD2. Germline V gene data show CDR1 as SGDLS and CDR2 as YYNGEE. J was trimmed by 3 bases and V by 0 bases; bases with no gene match: 4. This CDR3 has 16 amino acids. The DNA for the CDR3 is TGTGCCAGCAGCGTAGCAGCGGGAGGGCCGACAGATACGCAGTATTTT. It translates to CASSVAAGGPTDTQYF.

The CDR3 protein is CASSKETRSNQPQHF. The DNA for the CDR3 is TGTGCCAGCAGCAAAGAAACGCGTAGCAATCAGCCCCAGCATTTT. The rearrangement uses TRBV21-1 and TRBJ1-5. TRBV21-1 counts as a pseudogene. The CDR3 length is 15 residues.

This sequence joins TRBV7-3 and TRBJ1-2; TRBD1 matches 7 bases. With 5 bases clipped from V and 4 bases from J, the junction kept 13 bases outside the gene matches. The CDR3 consists of 16 residues. The germline gives CDR1 SGHTA, CDR2 FQGTGA. CDR3 loop: CASSPGGTEALYGYTF. CDR3 coding DNA: TGTGCCAGCAGCCCCGGCGGGACAGAAGCCCTCTATGGCTACACCTTC. Full variable domain (missing parts from reference TRBV7-3 and TRBJ1-2): GAGVSQTPSNKVTEKGKYVELRCDPISGHTALYWYRQSLGQGPEFLIYFQGTGAADDSGLPNDRFFAVRPEGSVSTLKIQRTERGDSAVYLCASSPGGTEALYGYTFGSGTRLTVV.

The chain carries TRBV7-9 and TRBJ2-2; 8 bases are shared with TRBD1. Trimming removed 9 bases from V and 0 bases from J; junction bases left unmatched: 0. This CDR3 region has 13 residues. CDR1 is SEHNR, CDR2 FQNEAQ, per germline (reference sequence). Here the CDR3 reads CARDRANTGELFF. Here the CDR3 DNA reads TGTGCCAGGGACAGGGCGAACACCGGGGAGCTGTTTTTT.